This note documents a single TCR beta chain sequence. What it recognizes is unknown. This sample stems from a study of OX40 agonist ivuxolimab in advanced cancers. Study summary: Antecedent anti-PD-1, anti-PD-L1 or anti-CTLA-4 therapy was permissible, with over 35% having received some.

TCRdb keeps only in-frame clones here, not all; method: immunoSEQ multiplex PCR. This sample has tens of thousands of clones; over 75% occur once, and the top ten carry 0.25% to 0.35%. CDR3 size: 16 residues. Germline CDR1 and CDR2: SGHRS and YFSETQ. Trimming took off 0 bases at V and 0 bases at J, with 12 bases between the two ends. Study results and limitations: Researchers report that CD8+ T cells had, on average, more expanded clones than CD4+. In the 0.1 to 3.0 mg/kg range, CD4+ and CD8+ blood T cells had expanded clonally by week 6.

Autoimmune disease history or systemic immunosuppression barred patients. The origin of this receptor is an adult with an advanced solid tumor such as melanoma, head and neck, liver or kidney cancer. The chain uses TRBV5-1 and TRBJ1-2; a weak D match, TRBD1 (6 bases). Source: CD4+ or CD8+ T cells sorted from blood, taken in a trial of the OX40 agonist ivuxolimab. Here the CDR3 reads CASSLAGDVSNYGYTF. The CDR3 DNA follows: TGCGCCAGCAGCTTGGCAGGGGACGTATCTAACTATGGCTACACCTTC.